The next 14 T cell receptor beta chains were all read from a single sample in a study of CD8 T cells in Susac syndrome. It was with random hexamers that roughly 0.45 to 1 ug RNA was reverse transcribed. One entry per CDR3 protein results from TCRdb running MiXCR on the immunoSEQ multiplex PCR reads. Among under 110,000 distinct CDR3 sequences listed, approximately 94% were seen once. The sequenced sample consisted of CD8+ T cells from PBMCs. The receptors originated from a human donor with Susac syndrome.

This chain connects TRBV13 to TRBJ1-2; D is perhaps TRBD1 (5 bases). The germline V and J ends were trimmed by 5 bases and 2 bases, with 12 bases remaining between them. CDR3 length equals 14 residues. Germline V gives CDR1 PRHDT, CDR2 FYEKMQ (reference sequence). The CDR3 loop is CASSPYRSNYGYTF. CDR3 coding DNA: TGTGCCAGCAGCCCATACAGGTCCAACTATGGCTACACCTTC.

The chain recombines TRBV5-1 with TRBJ2-1; unclear D gene. The V end was cut by 4 bases, the J end by 7 bases, with 9 bases between. Looked up from germline, CDR1 is SGHRS and CDR2 is YFSETQ. This CDR3 is built from 12 residues. The CDR3 reads CASSVATNEQFF. The CDR3, as DNA: TGCGCCAGCAGCGTCGCCACAAATGAGCAGTTCTTC. Filled out from reference TRBV5-1 and TRBJ2-1, the complete variable domain reads KAGVTQTPRYLIKTRGQQVTLSCSPISGHRSVSWYQQTPGQGLQFLFEYFSETQRNKGNFPGRFSGRQFSNSRSEMNVSTLELGDSALYLCASSVATNEQFFGPGTRLTVL.

The chain joins TRBV14 to TRBJ2-1, with 7 bases lining up with TRBD1. The germline V gene encodes CDR1 SGHDN and CDR2 FVKESK. This CDR3 contains 15 residues. After removal of 1 base from V and 6 bases from J, the junction contained 6 bases not matched to a gene. CDR3 residues: CASSQVGQPFNEQFF. The DNA for the CDR3 is TGTGCCAGCAGCCAAGTGGGACAGCCTTTCAATGAGCAGTTCTTC.

The chain joins TRBV12-3 or TRBV12-4 to TRBJ1-1; perhaps TRBD1 as D (6 bases). V was trimmed by 10 bases and J by 0 bases, leaving 15 bases between them. The CDR3 has 14 amino acids. In DNA, the CDR3 is TGTGCCACCGGAGGGGGACTACTGAACACTGAAGCTTTCTTT. Amino acid sequence: CATGGGLLNTEAFF.

A single count supports this clonotype. The chain couples TRBV9 to TRBJ1-6; possibly TRBD1 for D (5 bases). Germline V gives CDR1 SGDLS, CDR2 YYNGEE. V lost 2 bases, J lost 6 bases, and 12 bases lay in between. This CDR3 is 15 amino acids long. The CDR3 sequence: CASSVGGGPNSPLHF. The CDR3 bases are TGTGCCAGCAGCGTTGGGGGAGGCCCTAATTCACCCCTCCACTTT. Full variable domain (missing parts from reference TRBV9 and TRBJ1-6): DSGVTQTPKHLITATGQRVTLRCSPRSGDLSVYWYQQSLDQGLQFLIQYYNGEERAKGNILERFSAQQFPDLHSELNLSSLELGDSALYFCASSVGGGPNSPLHFGNGTRLTVT.

This chain links TRBV9 with TRBJ2-3; no firm D call. CDR3 length equals 13 residues. Trimming pared 4 bases from V and 6 bases from J, leaving 12 bases between. Germline CDR1 is SGDLS and CDR2 is YYNGEE. CDR3 loop: CASSQSALDTQYF. The CDR3 DNA is TGTGCCAGCAGCCAAAGCGCCTTGGATACGCAGTATTTT.

The chain links TRBV7-8 to TRBJ2-7; D perhaps matches TRBD2 (6 bases). The CDR3 sequence is 16 residues long. Trimming removed 5 bases at V and 5 bases at J, with 22 bases between. Germline values: CDR1 SGHVS, CDR2 FQNEAQ. The DNA of the CDR3 is TGTGCCAGCAGCCACGCAGCAGGGCTAGCGTTCCACGAGCAGTACTTC. Encoded protein: CASSHAAGLAFHEQYF.

This clonotype was picked up one time. CDR3 residues: CASSQALAASTDTQYF. The CDR3 nucleotides are TGTGCCAGCAGCCAAGCCTTAGCGGCTAGCACAGATACGCAGTATTTT. The chain recombines TRBV14 with TRBJ2-3, with D maybe TRBD2 (6 bases). Looked up from germline, CDR1 is SGHDN and CDR2 is FVKESK. Trimming took 1 base from V and 0 from J, leaving 11 bases between them. The CDR3 has 16 amino acids.

This rearrangement joins TRBV20-1 to TRBJ1-1, with D perhaps matching TRBD1 (5 bases). This CDR3 has 13 residues. From germline, CDR1 is DFQATT and CDR2 SNEGSKA (reference sequence). The V end lost 5 bases, the J end lost 2 bases, and 12 bases lay between the germline ends. The CDR3 spells CSAPPGGNTEAFF. DNA for the CDR3: TGCAGTGCTCCACCCGGGGGAAACACTGAAGCTTTCTTT.

The rearrangement links TRBV12-3 or TRBV12-4 to TRBJ1-1; D is uncertain. V was shortened by 5 bases and J by 0 bases, with 13 bases between the two germline ends. The CDR3 length is 15 residues. The CDR3 sequence: CASSLHWGMNTEAFF. CDR3 coding DNA: TGTGCCAGCAGTCTTCACTGGGGAATGAACACTGAAGCTTTCTTT.

The chain recombines TRBV11-2 with TRBJ2-7; possible D gene TRBD2, 5 bases. The CDR3 has 15 amino acids. V gave up 5 bases and J gave up 0 bases, with 14 bases separating them. CDR1 and CDR2 (germline): SGHAT, FQNNGV. For the CDR3, the DNA is TGTGCCAGCAGCCTCTTTGTGGGGAGCTCCTACGAGCAGTACTTC. Amino acid sequence: CASSLFVGSSYEQYF.

The rearrangement joins TRBV20-1 to TRBJ2-2, with D uncertain. Deletions cut 0 bases from V and 5 bases from J, with 1 base between. The CDR3 runs to 11 residues. Germline V lookup: CDR1 DFQATT, CDR2 SNEGSKA (reference sequence). The CDR3 spells CSARDTGELFF. In DNA form, the CDR3 reads TGCAGTGCTAGAGATACCGGGGAGCTGTTTTTT.

This clonotype has a single count. The chain joins TRBV12-3 or TRBV12-4 to TRBJ2-7, with no clear D. Trimming shortened V by 0 bases and J by 0 bases, and 12 bases separated the two germline ends. The CDR3 is made up of 16 amino acids. The CDR3 region has the DNA TGTGCCAGCAGTTTAGCACCTTCTCAGGACTCCTACGAGCAGTACTTC. This encodes CASSLAPSQDSYEQYF.

The V call is TRBV6-5, the J call TRBJ2-1; D possibly corresponds to TRBD1 (5 bases). CDR1 and CDR2 (germline): MNHEY, SVGAGI. The CDR3 spans 14 residues. Deletions cut 0 bases from V and 12 bases from J, with 15 bases between. CDR3 loop: CASSYSPGSESQFF. DNA of the CDR3: TGTGCCAGCAGTTACTCGCCAGGGTCTGAGTCGCAGTTCTTC.